Each of the 21 T cell receptor beta chains below was sequenced from the same sample in a study of T-cell reconstitution after alpha-beta-depleted transplantation in children. Unique molecular identifiers were used in preparing the TCRbeta library. TCRdb reprocessed the PCR reads via MiXCR and lists one record per CDR3 protein. The table lists 500,000 or so distinct CDR3 sequences, less than 35% of them singletons, with less than 2.5% in the top ten. The sample consisted of PBMCs from the stem cell graft donor, taken from the stem cell graft. All receptors come from a human donor who donated a stem cell graft to a child with aplastic anemia.

The chain has TRBV9 and TRBJ2-1; D is ambiguous. Trimming stripped 2 bases from V and 7 bases from J, with 13 bases between. CDR3 length equals 14 residues. CDR1 is SGDLS and CDR2 is YYNGEE in the germline V gene. The CDR3 DNA is TGTGCCAGCAGCGTTTCAAGCAAGGGTAATGAGCAGTTCTTC. Protein sequence: CASSVSSKGNEQFF.

The V and J genes are TRBV29-1 and TRBJ1-3; D not certain. V was pared by 3 bases and J by 0 bases, with 9 bases between. This CDR3 is built from 14 residues. CDR1 and CDR2 from the germline V gene are SQVTM and ANQGSEA. CDR3: CSVDVGFSGNTIYF. Here the CDR3 DNA reads TGCAGCGTTGATGTGGGTTTCTCTGGAAACACCATATATTTT.

Many counts were recorded for this clonotype. This sequence joins TRBV7-8 and TRBJ1-5, with TRBD1 identical over 7 bases. This CDR3 is 16 amino acids long. Germline V gene sequence: CDR1 SGHVS, CDR2 FQNEAQ. Unmatched junction bases numbered 8, after V lost 6 bases and J lost 0 bases. CDR3 in amino acids: CASSFRDRASNQPQHF. The CDR3 DNA sequence: TGTGCCAGCAGTTTTAGAGACAGGGCTAGCAATCAGCCCCAGCATTTT.

This chain links TRBV7-2 with TRBJ2-3; possibly TRBD2 for D (6 bases). This CDR3 has 15 residues. Looked up from germline, CDR1 is SGHTA and CDR2 is FQGNSA. The germline V and J ends were trimmed by 2 bases and 3 bases, with 12 bases remaining between them. As DNA, the CDR3 is TGTGCCAGCAGCTTAACACTAGCCGTAACAGATACGCAGTATTTT. Amino acid sequence: CASSLTLAVTDTQYF.

This clonotype was observed many times. The chain combines TRBV5-1 with TRBJ2-7; 8 positions agree with TRBD2. The CDR3 is made up of 14 amino acids. The germline V gene encodes CDR1 SGHRS and CDR2 YFSETQ. V shed 2 bases, J shed 0 bases, and the junction held 1 base outside the gene matches. The CDR3 sequence is CASSLSGSSYEQYF. The CDR3 DNA reads as TGCGCCAGCAGCTTAAGCGGGAGCTCCTACGAGCAGTACTTC.

The chain is built from TRBV5-1 and TRBJ2-3; no reliable D call. The CDR3 totals 11 residues. Per germline, CDR1 SGHRS and CDR2 YFSETQ. Trimming left V 0 bases short and J 6 bases short, with 2 bases between. Here the CDR3 reads CASSLDDTQYF. DNA for the CDR3: TGCGCCAGCAGCTTGGATGATACGCAGTATTTT.

This clonotype has only a few counts. V usage is TRBV5-1 and J usage is TRBJ1-1; D not resolved. CDR3 length equals 13 residues. Trimming took off 1 base at V and 7 bases at J, with 11 bases between the two ends. CDR1 is SGHRS, CDR2 YFSETQ, per germline. The CDR3 nucleotides read TGCGCCAGCAGCTTGAGGCTTGCGGATGAAGCTTTCTTT. It yields the protein CASSLRLADEAFF.

In its sample, this clonotype was seen a few times. The DNA for the CDR3 is TGTGCCAGCAGCCCCAGTTCTCCATTTTCGCTAGCCAAAAACATTCAGTACTTC. It yields the protein CASSPSSPFSLAKNIQYF. The chain is built from TRBV9 and TRBJ2-4, with D unresolved. The CDR3 runs to 18 residues. CDR1 SGDLS and CDR2 YYNGEE come from the germline V gene. V lost 4 bases, J lost 0 bases, and 20 bases lay in between.

In its sample, this clonotype was seen a few times. This sequence joins TRBV20-1 and TRBJ2-7; D is unclear. Between the trimmed V and J ends, which lost 4 bases and 7 bases, there was a span of 8 bases. The CDR3 is 10 residues long. Germline lookup yields CDR1 DFQATT and CDR2 SNEGSKA (reference sequence). For the CDR3, the DNA is TGCAGTGCTATTCCGAGGGAGCAGTACTTC. It encodes CSAIPREQYF.

This chain links TRBV20-1 with TRBJ2-1; 9 bases agree with TRBD2. The CDR3 is 13 residues long. V was clipped by 6 bases and J by 7 bases; unmatched bases: 7. Germline assignment: CDR1 DFQATT and CDR2 SNEGSKA (reference sequence). The CDR3 spells CSAIAGVLNEQFF. The CDR3 coding sequence is TGCAGTGCGATAGCGGGAGTGCTGAATGAGCAGTTCTTC.

This clonotype was counted between two and nine times. The chain has TRBV5-1 and TRBJ2-7; 7 bases map to TRBD1. V gave up 5 bases and J gave up 0 bases; unmatched junction bases: 11. CDR1 SGHRS and CDR2 YFSETQ come from the germline V gene. CDR3 length equals 16 residues. The CDR3 DNA follows: TGCGCCAGCAGTTCGACCCGGACAGGAAGCTCCTACGAGCAGTACTTC. Translating it yields CASSSTRTGSSYEQYF.

The sample holds a few counts of this clonotype. The V and J genes are TRBV5-5 and TRBJ1-1, with TRBD1 identical over 12 bases. The CDR3 consists of 18 residues. Germline values: CDR1 SGHKS, CDR2 YYEKEE (reference sequence). The J segment lost 4 bases and the V segment lost 4 bases, leaving 14 bases of the junction unmatched. In nucleotides, the CDR3 is TGTGCCAGCAGCACTCCACCGGGACAGGGGGCAAGGAGCACTGAAGCTTTCTTT. Protein product: CASSTPPGQGARSTEAFF. The full variable domain, with the rest looked up from reference TRBV5-5 and TRBJ1-1, is DAGVTQSPTHLIKTRGQQVTLRCSPISGHKSVSWYQQVLGQGPQFIFQYYEKEERGRGNFPDRFSARQFPNYSSELNVNALLLGDSALYLCASSTPPGQGARSTEAFFGQGTRLTVV.

This clonotype has just one count. This sequence joins TRBV19 and TRBJ2-7; D might be TRBD2 (6 bases). Deletions cut 10 bases from V and 6 bases from J, with 16 bases between. The CDR3 runs to 12 residues. Germline V lookup: CDR1 LNHDA, CDR2 SQIVND (reference sequence). CDR3 sequence: CATASVGGEQYV. In DNA, the CDR3 is TGTGCCACCGCATCGGTCGGGGGCGAGCAGTACGTC.

Only a few counts were recorded for this clonotype. CDR3 in DNA: TGCAGTGCTAGAAAGGCCGGGTTGAACACTGAAGCTTTCTTT. Residues: CSARKAGLNTEAFF. V is TRBV20-1 and J is TRBJ1-1; D gene uncertain. Germline V gene sequence: CDR1 DFQATT, CDR2 SNEGSKA (reference sequence). Trimming pared 2 bases from V and 0 bases from J, leaving 10 bases between. This CDR3 has 14 residues.

The CDR3 DNA reads TGCGCCAGCAGCTTAAGGGGGGTGGATGAAAAACTGTTTTTT. This gives the protein CASSLRGVDEKLFF. V usage is TRBV5-1 and J usage is TRBJ1-4; perhaps TRBD1 as D (6 bases). The CDR3 spans 14 residues. V was shortened by 2 bases and J by 6 bases, with 11 bases between the two germline ends. Germline V gives CDR1 SGHRS, CDR2 YFSETQ.

This chain connects TRBV13 to TRBJ2-1; D is uncertain. The germline V gene encodes CDR1 PRHDT and CDR2 FYEKMQ (reference sequence). This CDR3 contains 20 residues. Trimming cost V 5 bases and J 7 bases, with 33 bases left between them. The CDR3 loop reads CASSQDGVLPDRHVPNEQFF. CDR3 in DNA: TGTGCCAGCAGCCAGGACGGAGTATTGCCCGATCGCCACGTGCCGAATGAGCAGTTCTTC. The full variable domain, completed using reference TRBV13 and TRBJ2-1, is AAGVIQSPRHLIKEKRETATLKCYPIPRHDTVYWYQQGPGQDPQFLISFYEKMQSDKGSIPDRFSAQQFSDYHSELNMSSLELGDSALYFCASSQDGVLPDRHVPNEQFFGPGTRLTVL.

J is TRBJ2-5 and V is TRBV25-1, with D tentatively TRBD2 (7 bases). CDR1 is MGHDK, CDR2 SYGVNS, per germline. The CDR3 runs 20 residues. V lost 2 bases to trimming and J lost 5 bases, with 30 bases between them. Here the CDR3 reads CASSEPFGGRASGPSETQYF. DNA of the CDR3: TGTGCCAGCAGTGAACCGTTCGGGGGCCGGGCTAGCGGACCCTCGGAGACCCAGTACTTC. The variable domain in full, completed from reference TRBV25-1 and TRBJ2-5, reads EADIYQTPRYLVIGTGKKITLECSQTMGHDKMYWYQQDPGMELHLIHYSYGVNSTEKGDLSSESTVSRIRTEHFPLTLESARPSHTSQYLCASSEPFGGRASGPSETQYFGPGTRLLVL.

This clonotype was picked up a small number of times. This chain connects TRBV14 to TRBJ1-6, with D perhaps matching TRBD1 (5 bases). The CDR3 contains 14 residues. V lost 4 bases and J lost 7, with 11 bases in between. Germline CDR1 is SGHDN and CDR2 is FVKESK. CDR3 sequence (DNA): TGTGCCAGCAGCCTCGTGGGGGGGAATTCACCCCTCCACTTT. This gives the protein CASSLVGGNSPLHF.

This clonotype was detected a few times. V usage is TRBV27 and J usage is TRBJ2-7; 8 nucleotides agree with TRBD2. The V and J ends lost 3 bases and 2 bases, in that order; junction bases with no gene match: 18. Germline-derived CDR1 and CDR2 are MNHEY and SMNVEV (reference sequence). The CDR3 covers 19 residues. Written as DNA, the CDR3 is TGTGCCAGCAGTTTCCGCCTAGCGGGTGAGATCAAAAAGCCCTACGAGCAGTACGTC. Translation: CASSFRLAGEIKKPYEQYV.

V usage is TRBV6-1 and J usage is TRBJ1-2, with 7 bases matching TRBD1. This CDR3 is 17 amino acids long. The V and J ends lost 7 bases and 4 bases, in that order; junction bases with no gene match: 18. Germline V lookup: CDR1 MNHNS, CDR2 SASEGT. CDR3 sequence reads: CASTPGVEGAAIYGYTF. The CDR3 DNA is TGTGCCAGCACCCCGGGGGTAGAGGGGGCAGCTATCTATGGCTACACCTTC.

This clonotype occurred a few times. DNA for the CDR3: TGCAGCGTTGGGACTGGGAGCTCCTACGAGCAGTACTTC. Translated, it gives CSVGTGSSYEQYF. The V call is TRBV29-1, the J call TRBJ2-7; D perhaps matches TRBD2 (5 bases). Germline CDR1 reads SQVTM; CDR2 reads ANQGSEA. The V gene lost 4 bases and the J gene lost 0 bases, with 10 bases spanning the gap. CDR3 length: 13 residues.